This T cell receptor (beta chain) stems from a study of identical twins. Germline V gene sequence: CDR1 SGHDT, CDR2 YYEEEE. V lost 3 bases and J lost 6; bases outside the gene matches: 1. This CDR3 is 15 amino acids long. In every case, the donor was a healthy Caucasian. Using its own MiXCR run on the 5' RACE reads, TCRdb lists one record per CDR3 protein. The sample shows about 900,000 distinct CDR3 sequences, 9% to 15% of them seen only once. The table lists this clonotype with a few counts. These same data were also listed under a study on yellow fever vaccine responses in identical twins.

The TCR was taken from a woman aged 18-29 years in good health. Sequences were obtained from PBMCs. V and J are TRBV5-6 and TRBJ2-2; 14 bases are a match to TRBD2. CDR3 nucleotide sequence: TGTGCCAGCAGCTGGGGACTAGCGGGAGCCGGGGAGCTGTTTTTT. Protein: CASSWGLAGAGELFF.